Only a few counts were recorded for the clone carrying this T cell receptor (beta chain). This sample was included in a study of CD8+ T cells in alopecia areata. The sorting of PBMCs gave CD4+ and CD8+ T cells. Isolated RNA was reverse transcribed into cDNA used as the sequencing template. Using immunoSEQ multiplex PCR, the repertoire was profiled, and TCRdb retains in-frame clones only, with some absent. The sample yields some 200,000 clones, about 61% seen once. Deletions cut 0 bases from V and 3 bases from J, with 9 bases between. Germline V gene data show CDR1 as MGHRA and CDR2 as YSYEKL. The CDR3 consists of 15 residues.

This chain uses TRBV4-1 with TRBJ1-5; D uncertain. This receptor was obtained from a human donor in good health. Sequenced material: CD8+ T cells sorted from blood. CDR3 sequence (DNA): TGCGCCAGCAGCCAAGAGGACGGGTCCAATCAGCCCCAGCATTTT. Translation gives CASSQEDGSNQPQHF.